The entry below gives a single T cell receptor (beta chain) sequence along with its context. This clonotype was seen ten or more times. Its antigen specificity is not known. No much larger clonotype is one base removed from it; base qualities were not supplied. The data stem from a study of spatial heterogeneity in lung cancer (dated by TCRdb to between 2019 and 2020). Turning to the overall study: Beta-chain transcripts were consistently detected in greater numbers than alpha-chain transcripts, which likely reflects a higher abundance of beta-chain transcripts. In the raw uncorrected reads, each unique combination of TCR and UMI appeared more than ten times on average. The study quantitatively compared TCR alpha and beta repertoires across multiple tumor regions, matched nontumor lung and blood in non-small cell lung cancer. The study linked features of the TCR repertoire to counts of nonsynonymous mutations, which were determined by whole-exome sequencing of tumor tissue. Both alpha and beta chains were TCR-sequenced in fewer than 250 tumor regions, under 70 matched nontumor lung samples and 56 PBMC samples obtained at surgery.

General study outcomes and caveats: Ubiquitous expanded tumor TCRs showed up in blood more often at tumor resection than at routine follow-up. Confirming at a functional level the hypothesis that regional TCRs recognize regional mutations was considered to require additional single-cell paired TCR alpha and beta sequencing.

The time point label on this specimen signifies: sample taken at primary tumor resection. For TCR sequencing, whole RNA was extracted from tumor and nontumor lung tissue, or from cryopreserved PBMC samples, and no cell sorting was done. The donors were some 70 patients from the lung TRACERx cohort who had early-stage, untreated non-small cell lung cancer. Only patients for whom sufficient RNA was available from at least two tumor regions were selected for TCR sequencing. Library preparation employed 5' RACE. TCRdb lists the instrument as NextSeq 500. In the TCR library protocol, a unique molecular identifier was attached to each TCR cDNA molecule so that PCR and sequencing errors could be corrected. Per the authors' processing: TCR identification, UMI-based error correction and CDR3 extraction were performed with Decombinator tools. Expanded TCRs were defined as those above a frequency of 2 per 1,000, corresponding to the top 1% of the tumor frequency distribution. Renyi diversity was computed with the R vegan package after each repertoire had been subsampled 100 times to 5,000 TCRs. CDR3 similarity networks were constructed using string-kernel similarity of amino acid triplets, with links drawn between CDR3s whose pairwise similarity was above 0.82. The public sequencing data were trimmed at Q25 with fastp and processed into clonotypes with MiXCR by TCRdb, which kept only in-frame beta chains. A single entry per CDR3 protein holds the most common genes and DNA from its merged rows. TCRdb, not the original authors, processed these V and J calls. The sample table lists about 28,000 distinct CDR3 sequences, about 8.1% of them with a count of one. The ten largest clonotypes hold 30% to 45% of the sample.

The CDR3 contains 16 residues, cysteine and phenylalanine counted. Only the CDR3 DNA is retained, 48 bases long and in frame from the first base. CDR1 SGHAT and CDR2 FQNNGV were looked up in the germline V gene. V has 7 bases trimmed and J has 8 bases trimmed; junction bases matching no gene number 13. The specimen was PBMCs, collected at surgery. This TCR came from a female donor with early-stage non-small cell lung cancer. The chain is assembled from TRBV11-2 and TRBJ2-2, with 10 central nucleotides matching TRBD2. The DNA sequence is TGTGCCAGCACCCTGTGGACTAGCGGACCTGGAGGGGAGCTGTTTTTT. The resulting protein is CASTLWTSGPGGELFF. Reference TRBV11-2 and TRBJ2-2 genes cover what lies past the CDR3, so the full variable domain is EAGVAQSPRYKIIEKRQSVAFWCNPISGHATLYWYQQILGQGPKLLIQFQNNGVVDDSQLPKDRFSAERLKGVDSTLKIQPAKLEDSAVYLCASTLWTSGPGGELFFGEGSRLTVL.